The 28 T cell receptor beta chains below come from one sample, sequenced in a study of blood T cell repertoires in COVID-19. Sequenced by immunoSEQ multiplex PCR; TCRdb stores in-frame clones only, minus some. The table has roughly 50,000 clones, roughly four fifths seen once; the top ten hold 7.3%. Material for sequencing was peripheral blood. The receptors come from a middle-aged man with acute or convalescent COVID-19.

This chain links TRBV6-5 with TRBJ1-5; D is unresolved. Trimming took off 5 bases at V and 4 bases at J, with 15 bases between the two ends. Germline-derived CDR1 and CDR2 are MNHEY and SVGAGI. CDR3 length equals 15 residues. The CDR3 DNA sequence: TGTGCCAGCAGTCCCGCCGGCGGGAAGAATCAGCCCCAGCATTTT. It codes for CASSPAGGKNQPQHF.

The chain has TRBV10-3 and TRBJ2-3; 7 nucleotides align to TRBD2. This CDR3 is built from 15 residues. Germline CDR1 and CDR2: ENHRY and SYGVKD. Trimming at V came to 11 bases and at J to 0 bases, leaving 11 bases not matched to a gene. The CDR3 is CASKPSGASTDTQYF. The CDR3 DNA reads TGTGCCTCGAAGCCGAGCGGGGCTAGCACAGATACGCAGTATTTT.

The count of this clone is one. The CDR3 spells CASSGGVGQYF. The CDR3 coding sequence is TGTGCCAGCAGTGGGGGAGTTGGGCAGTACTTC. The chain recombines TRBV2 with TRBJ2-7; D is possibly TRBD2 (5 bases). The germline V gene encodes CDR1 SNHLY and CDR2 FYNNEI. Trimming took off 4 bases at V and 9 bases at J, with 10 bases between the two ends. CDR3 length: 11 amino acids. The complete variable domain, with remaining parts taken from reference TRBV2 and TRBJ2-7, reads EPEVTQTPSHQVTQMGQEVILRCVPISNHLYFYWYRQILGQKVEFLVSFYNNEISEKSEIFDDQFSVERPDGSNFTLKIRSTKLEDSAMYFCASSGGVGQYFGPGTRLTVT.

The rearrangement uses TRBV19 and TRBJ1-6; 7 bases map to TRBD1. CDR1 is LNHDA, CDR2 SQIVND, per germline (reference sequence). Trimming took 3 bases from V and 9 from J; bases not matched to a gene: 5. The CDR3 loop spans 14 amino acids. CDR3 loop: CASSMRDRGSPLHF. CDR3 sequence (DNA): TGTGCCAGTAGTATGCGGGACAGAGGTTCACCCCTCCACTTT.

As DNA, the CDR3 is TGTGCCAGCAGTGAGGCAGGGAGCAATCAGCCCCAGCATTTT. This encodes CASSEAGSNQPQHF. V and J are TRBV2 and TRBJ1-5; TRBD1 is a possible D gene (5 bases). V dropped 3 bases and J dropped 1 base, with 7 bases sitting between them. CDR1 is SNHLY, CDR2 FYNNEI, per germline. This CDR3 comprises 14 residues.

The chain combines TRBV12-3 or TRBV12-4 with TRBJ2-7; D is undetermined. The V and J ends lost 4 bases and 6 bases respectively, with 10 bases between them. The CDR3 loop spans 12 amino acids. As DNA, the CDR3 is TGTGCCAGCAGTTCTCGACTTGGCGAGCAGTACTTC. Its translation is CASSSRLGEQYF.

This sequence joins TRBV20-1 and TRBJ2-5, with 7 bases aligning to TRBD2. The germline V gene has CDR1 DFQATT and CDR2 SNEGSKA (reference sequence). J was trimmed by 5 bases and V by 3 bases; bases with no gene match: 0. CDR3 length equals 11 residues. Here the CDR3 reads CSARGGETQYF. In DNA, the CDR3 is TGCAGTGCTAGGGGGGGGGAGACCCAGTACTTC.

This clone was seen only once. This chain joins TRBV7-3 and TRBJ2-2; D possibly corresponds to TRBD1 (5 bases). Germline lookup yields CDR1 SGHTA and CDR2 FQGTGA. The CDR3 sequence is 16 residues long. Deletions cut 5 bases from V and 6 bases from J, with 19 bases between. The CDR3 DNA reads as TGTGCCAGCAGCCGACCATCGGCTAGGGGCTCCGGGGAGCTGTTTTTT. Its protein is CASSRPSARGSGELFF.

The chain combines TRBV6-5 with TRBJ1-1; TRBD1 aligns across 9 bases. CDR1 is MNHEY, CDR2 SVGAGI, per germline. The CDR3 sequence is 14 residues long. The V gene end was trimmed by 3 bases and the J gene end by 4 bases; junction bases not matched to a gene: 3. In DNA form, the CDR3 reads TGTGCCAGCAGTTATTTGGACAGGGGCACTGAAGCTTTCTTT. It yields the protein CASSYLDRGTEAFF.

This clone was observed once. The rearrangement uses TRBV6-5 and TRBJ1-1; TRBD1 matches 9 bases. CDR1 and CDR2 from the germline V gene are MNHEY and SVGAGI. J was trimmed by 1 base and V by 4 bases; bases with no gene match: 1. The CDR3 has 14 amino acids. This CDR3 reads CASSSGQGNTEAFF. The CDR3 bases are TGTGCCAGCAGTTCGGGACAGGGGAACACTGAAGCTTTCTTT.

This clone has just a few counts. The CDR3 bases are TGTGCCAGCAGCCTCCGCCAGGGTTACAATGAGCAGTTCTTC. Amino acid sequence: CASSLRQGYNEQFF. The chain combines TRBV7-8 with TRBJ2-1; D is perhaps TRBD1 (5 bases). The CDR3 contains 14 residues. The germline V gene has CDR1 SGHVS and CDR2 FQNEAQ. With 5 bases removed from V and 4 bases from J, the gap between germline ends came to 12 bases.

With regard to this clone: A clone one base away is much larger, so this may be a read error. The chain links TRBV4-3 to TRBJ2-5, with 9 nucleotides matching TRBD2. This CDR3 spans 15 amino acids. Per germline, CDR1 LGHNA and CDR2 YSLEER. The V gene end was trimmed by 0 bases and the J gene end by 1 base; junction bases not matched to a gene: 0. This CDR3 reads CASSQERGGQETQYF. The CDR3 region has the DNA TGCGCCAGCAGCCAAGAGCGGGGGGGCCAAGAGACCCAGTACTTC.

The CDR3 protein is CASSGSSLATQYF. The DNA for the CDR3 is TGTGCCAGCAGTGGTTCTAGTCTGGCTACGCAGTATTTT. This chain connects TRBV28 to TRBJ2-3; D gene uncertain. This CDR3 has 13 residues. Between the trimmed V and J ends, which lost 5 bases and 8 bases, there was a span of 14 bases. Germline assignment: CDR1 MDHEN and CDR2 SYDVKM.

The rearrangement uses TRBV7-3 and TRBJ2-5, with a tentative D call TRBD1 (5 bases). Germline CDR1 is SGHTA and CDR2 is FQGTGA. Trimming removed 5 bases at V and 3 bases at J, with 10 bases between. This CDR3 is 13 amino acids long. The CDR3 loop is CASSHTGEETQYF. The CDR3 coding sequence is TGTGCCAGCAGCCACACAGGAGAAGAGACCCAGTACTTC.

The V gene is TRBV29-1, the J gene TRBJ1-1; a possible D gene is TRBD1 (5 bases). CDR3 length: 12 residues. Germline CDR1 and CDR2: SQVTM and ANQGSEA. Trimming shortened V by 8 bases and J by 0 bases, and 10 bases separated the two germline ends. CDR3 sequence: CSMRQLNTEAFF. In DNA, the CDR3 is TGCAGCATGCGACAGCTGAACACTGAAGCTTTCTTT. The variable domain in full, with the rest retrieved from reference TRBV29-1 and TRBJ1-1, is SAVISQKPSRDICQRGTSLTIQCQVDSQVTMMFWYRQQPGQSLTLIATANQGSEATYESGFVIDKFPISRPNLTFSTLTVSNMSPEDSSIYLCSMRQLNTEAFFGQGTRLTVV.

The rearrangement joins TRBV7-9 to TRBJ2-5; D unclear. There are 12 residues in the CDR3. CDR1 and CDR2 (germline): SEHNR, FQNEAQ (reference sequence). The V end lost 5 bases, the J end lost 5 bases, and 9 bases lay between the germline ends. In nucleotides, the CDR3 is TGTGCCAGCAGCCTAAATTTGGAGACCCAGTACTTC. This codes for CASSLNLETQYF.

The chain joins TRBV4-1 to TRBJ2-1; D gene uncertain. V was shortened by 4 bases and J by 5 bases, with 24 bases between the two germline ends. The V gene's germline CDR1 is MGHRA and CDR2 YSYEKL. This CDR3 is 18 amino acids long. The CDR3 DNA reads TGCGCCAGCAGCCCAAGTATCACAGCTCCACCGTCTCACAATGAGCAGTTCTTC. Protein product: CASSPSITAPPSHNEQFF.

This clone occurred once. V gene TRBV19 combines with J gene TRBJ1-6; 9 bases map to TRBD1. With 9 bases clipped from V and 9 bases from J, the junction kept 6 bases outside the gene matches. The germline V gene has CDR1 LNHDA and CDR2 SQIVND (reference sequence). The CDR3 spans 13 residues. CDR3: CASLGQGISPLHF. The CDR3 coding sequence is TGTGCCAGCCTGGGACAGGGAATTTCACCCCTCCACTTT.

The chain uses TRBV28 and TRBJ2-5; the D is unclear. The CDR3 consists of 14 residues. Germline CDR1 is MDHEN and CDR2 is SYDVKM. The ends were cut back, 6 bases at V and 4 bases at J, with 15 bases in the middle. Here the CDR3 reads CASSRLVPGETQYF. The DNA for the CDR3 is TGTGCCAGCAGCCGCCTAGTGCCCGGAGAGACCCAGTACTTC.

The chain recombines TRBV7-9 with TRBJ2-1, with TRBD2 identical over 10 bases. CDR1 SEHNR and CDR2 FQNEAQ come from the germline V gene (reference sequence). There are 13 residues in the CDR3. V lost 11 bases and J lost 7; bases outside the gene matches: 8. CDR3 residues: CAGGLAGANEQFF. DNA for the CDR3: TGTGCCGGGGGGCTAGCGGGAGCGAATGAGCAGTTCTTC.

The V and J genes are TRBV2 and TRBJ1-2, with D uncertain. Looked up from germline, CDR1 is SNHLY and CDR2 is FYNNEI. V dropped 6 bases and J dropped 6 bases, with 11 bases sitting between them. CDR3 length equals 12 residues. CDR3 bases: TGTGCCAGCAGACCACCTAAAAATGGCTACACCTTC. The encoded protein is CASRPPKNGYTF.

This chain links TRBV24-1 with TRBJ1-5; a weak D match, TRBD1 (6 bases). In germline, CDR1 is KGHDR, CDR2 SFDVKD. V gave up 2 bases and J gave up 2 bases, with 12 bases separating them. The CDR3 contains 16 residues. The DNA for the CDR3 is TGTGCCACCAGTGATTCACAGGGATATGGCAATCAGCCCCAGCATTTT. Its translation is CATSDSQGYGNQPQHF.

The genes are TRBV30 and TRBJ1-3; D is uncertain. The germline gives CDR1 GTSNPN, CDR2 SVGIG (reference sequence). Trimming stripped 0 bases from V and 7 bases from J, with 7 bases between. CDR3 length equals 12 residues. The CDR3 DNA is TGTGCCTGGAGTGTACTCGGGAACACCATATATTTT. Translation gives CAWSVLGNTIYF. The whole variable domain, filled in from reference TRBV30 and TRBJ1-3, reads SQTIHQWPATLVQPVGSPLSLECTVEGTSNPNLYWYRQAAGRGLQLLFYSVGIGQISSEVPQNLSASRPQDRQFILSSKKLLLSDSGFYLCAWSVLGNTIYFGEGSWLTVV.

V is TRBV19 and J is TRBJ2-2, with a possible D match to TRBD2 (6 bases). The CDR3 has 14 residues. Trimming took off 3 bases at V and 6 bases at J, with 11 bases between the two ends. Germline V CDR1 and CDR2: LNHDA, SQIVND (reference sequence). CDR3 in amino acids: CASSIRGTAGELFF. The CDR3 DNA reads as TGTGCCAGTAGTATCCGCGGGACCGCCGGGGAGCTGTTTTTT.

This clone was counted a single time. CDR3 bases: TGTGCTAGTGGTTTCTCCGCTGGACAGGGAAAAGCTTTCTTT. It yields the protein CASGFSAGQGKAFF. The chain carries TRBV12-5 and TRBJ1-1; 8 bases line up with TRBD1. The trim removed 3 bases at V and 9 bases at J, leaving 9 bases unmatched. CDR3 length equals 14 residues. Per germline, CDR1 LGHNT and CDR2 FRNRAP.

The chain employs TRBV10-3 and TRBJ1-4, with 7 bases aligning to TRBD1. The CDR3 extends over 15 amino acids. Per the germline V gene, CDR1 is ENHRY and CDR2 is SYGVKD. Losses at the gene ends were 0 bases for V and 6 bases for J; bases not matched to a gene: 4. In nucleotides, the CDR3 is TGTGCCATCAGTGAGTCGGACAGGCCCTATGAAAAACTGTTTTTT. Its protein is CAISESDRPYEKLFF.

This chain links TRBV2 with TRBJ1-1, with D perhaps matching TRBD1 (6 bases). Germline CDR1 reads SNHLY; CDR2 reads FYNNEI. Trimming took 7 bases from V and 11 from J, leaving 20 bases between them. The length of the CDR3 is 13 residues. The CDR3 here is CASIVTAGVSAFF. The CDR3 region has the DNA TGTGCCAGCATTGTTACCGCAGGGGTAAGTGCTTTCTTT.

V and J are TRBV7-9 and TRBJ2-3; a weak D match, TRBD1 (5 bases). CDR1 is SEHNR and CDR2 is FQNEAQ in the germline V gene (reference sequence). V was shortened by 1 base and J by 6 bases, with 8 bases between the two germline ends. The CDR3 extends over 13 amino acids. The CDR3 region has the DNA TGTGCCAGCAGCTTAGTGGACACGGATACGCAGTATTTT. Its protein product is CASSLVDTDTQYF. Combining the CDR3 with reference TRBV7-9 and TRBJ2-3 gives the whole variable domain DTGVSQNPRHKITKRGQNVTFRCDPISEHNRLYWYRQTLGQGPEFLTYFQNEAQLEKSRLLSDRFSAERPKGSFSTLEIQRTEQGDSAMYLCASSLVDTDTQYFGPGTRLTVL.